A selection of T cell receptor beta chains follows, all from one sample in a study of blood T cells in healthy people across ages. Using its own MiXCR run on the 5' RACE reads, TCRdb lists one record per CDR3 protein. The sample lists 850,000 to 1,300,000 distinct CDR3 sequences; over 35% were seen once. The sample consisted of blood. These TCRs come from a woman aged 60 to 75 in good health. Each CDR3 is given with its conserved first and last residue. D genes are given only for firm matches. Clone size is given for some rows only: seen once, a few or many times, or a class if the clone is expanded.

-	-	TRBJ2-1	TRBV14	CASSPQGLSYNEQFF	TGTGCCAGCAGCCCCCAGGGGCTGTCCTACAATGAGCAGTTCTTC
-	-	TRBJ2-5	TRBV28	CASSKNRLTRRETQYF	TGTGCCAGCAGCAAAAATCGACTCACCCGTAGAGAGACCCAGTACTTC
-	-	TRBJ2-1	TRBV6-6	CASTGRSQASYNEQFF	TGTGCCAGCACGGGTCGCTCTCAAGCATCCTACAATGAGCAGTTCTTC
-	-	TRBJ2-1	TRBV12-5	CASGSPQLASTRRYNEQFF	TGTGCTAGTGGCTCCCCTCAACTAGCTTCTACAAGACGTTACAATGAGCAGTTCTTC
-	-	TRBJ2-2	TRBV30	CASSPGSHGELFF	TGTGCCAGCAGCCCAGGCAGTCACGGGGAGCTGTTTTTT
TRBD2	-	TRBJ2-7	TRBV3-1	CASSTRTSGSRGSEQYF	TGTGCCAGCAGCACCCGGACTAGCGGGAGCCGAGGCAGTGAGCAGTACTTC
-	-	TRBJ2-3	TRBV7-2	CANSLTFMDTQYF	TGTGCCAACAGCTTAACGTTTATGGATACGCAGTATTTT
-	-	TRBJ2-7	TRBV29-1	CSATAPTYEQYF	TGCAGCGCCACAGCACCCACCTACGAGCAGTACTTC
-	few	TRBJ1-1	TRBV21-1	CASSKSKGGANTEAFF	TGTGCCAGCAGCAAATCGAAGGGGGGGGCAAACACTGAAGCTTTCTTT
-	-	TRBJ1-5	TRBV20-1	CSARSVSRNQPQHF	TGCAGTGCTAGAAGCGTATCCCGGAATCAGCCCCAGCATTTT
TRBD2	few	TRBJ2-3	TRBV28	CASSLSWEGLEDTQYF	TGTGCCAGCAGTTTATCCTGGGAGGGCCTCGAAGATACGCAGTATTTT
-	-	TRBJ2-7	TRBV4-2	CVSSHDRDEQYF	TGTGTCAGCAGTCACGATAGGGACGAGCAGTACTTC
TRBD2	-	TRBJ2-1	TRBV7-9	CASSEDSGRPSYNEQFF	TGTGCCAGCAGCGAAGATAGCGGGAGGCCCTCCTACAATGAGCAGTTCTTC
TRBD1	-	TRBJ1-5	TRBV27	CASSPRQGAVNQPQHF	TGTGCCAGCAGTCCCCGGCAGGGGGCGGTCAATCAGCCCCAGCATTTT
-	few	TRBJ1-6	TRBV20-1	CSARHEQSSYNSPLHF	TGCAGTGCTAGGCACGAACAGAGCTCCTATAATTCACCCCTCCACTTT
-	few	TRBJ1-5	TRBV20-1	CSASPADSNQPQHF	TGCAGTGCTAGTCCAGCTGATAGCAATCAGCCCCAGCATTTT
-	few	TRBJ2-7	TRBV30	CAWRASGFTEQYF	TGTGCCTGGAGGGCTAGTGGATTCACCGAGCAGTACTTC
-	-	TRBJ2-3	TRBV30	CAWRGGTYTDTQYF	TGTGCCTGGAGGGGCGGGACTTACACAGATACGCAGTATTTT
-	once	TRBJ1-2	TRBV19	CASSIARDTTRGYTF	TGTGCCAGTAGTATCGCCCGCGACACCACTCGTGGCTACACCTTC
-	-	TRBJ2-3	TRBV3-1	CASSQDPGSPAAQYF	TGTGCCAGCAGCCAAGATCCGGGCAGCCCTGCGGCGCAGTATTTT
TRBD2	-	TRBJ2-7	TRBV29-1	CSVEGDSGRNLEQYF	TGCAGCGTTGAGGGGGATAGCGGGAGGAATCTCGAGCAGTACTTC
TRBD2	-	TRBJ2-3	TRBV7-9	CASSLRRIAGTTDTQYF	TGTGCCAGCAGCTTAAGGCGGATAGCGGGGACTACAGATACGCAGTATTTT
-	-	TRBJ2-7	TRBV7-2	CASSPVFSSYEQYF	TGTGCCAGCAGCCCTGTTTTCAGCTCCTACGAGCAGTACTTC
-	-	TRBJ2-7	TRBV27	CASSWSGAGHYNYEQYF	TGTGCCAGCAGTTGGTCGGGGGCGGGACACTATAACTACGAGCAGTACTTC
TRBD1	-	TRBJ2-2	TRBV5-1	CASNPSTGGNTGELFF	TGCGCCAGCAACCCTTCGACAGGGGGGAACACCGGGGAGCTGTTTTTT
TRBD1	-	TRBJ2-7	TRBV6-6	CASTYMWTGGYEQYF	TGTGCCAGCACCTATATGTGGACAGGTGGCTACGAGCAGTACTTC
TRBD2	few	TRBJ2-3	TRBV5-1	CASTGTSGSLDTQYF	TGCGCCAGCACCGGGACTAGCGGGAGTCTAGATACGCAGTATTTT
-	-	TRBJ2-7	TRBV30	CAWASALSYEQYF	TGTGCCTGGGCGAGTGCCCTCTCCTACGAGCAGTACTTC
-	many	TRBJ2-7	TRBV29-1	CSVEGLQDEQYF	TGCAGCGTTGAAGGTCTCCAAGACGAGCAGTACTTC
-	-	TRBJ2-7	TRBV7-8	CASSLGAGAGVLLSYEQYF	TGTGCCAGCAGCTTAGGGGCAGGGGCGGGAGTTCTTCTCTCCTACGAGCAGTACTTC
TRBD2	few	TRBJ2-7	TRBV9	CASSVRTSGRGEQYF	TGTGCCAGCAGCGTGCGGACTAGCGGGAGAGGCGAGCAGTACTTC
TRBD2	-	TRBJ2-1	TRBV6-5	CASSYSKAGGGEQFF	TGTGCCAGCAGTTACTCGAAGGCGGGAGGTGGTGAGCAGTTCTTC
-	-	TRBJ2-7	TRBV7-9	CASSTPGANEQYF	TGTGCCAGCAGCACCCCAGGGGCCAACGAGCAGTACTTC
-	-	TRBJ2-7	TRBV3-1	CASSQSMAASYEQYF	TGTGCCAGCAGCCAATCTATGGCGGCCTCCTACGAGCAGTACTTC
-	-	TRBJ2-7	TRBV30	CAGQRGAAPYEQYF	TGTGCCGGGCAAAGGGGGGCAGCCCCCTACGAGCAGTACTTC
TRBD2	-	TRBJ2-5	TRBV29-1	CSVEETSGETQYF	TGCAGCGTTGAGGAGACTAGCGGGGAGACCCAGTACTTC
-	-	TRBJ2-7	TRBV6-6	CASSYNPRDIGSYEQYF	TGTGCCAGCAGTTACAATCCCCGGGACATCGGTTCCTACGAGCAGTACTTC
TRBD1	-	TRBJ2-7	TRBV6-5	CASRPGQEISYEQYF	TGTGCCAGCAGACCGGGACAGGAGATAAGCTACGAGCAGTACTTC